The 10 T cell receptor beta chains below were found in one sample sequenced in a study of blood T cell repertoires in COVID-19 (dated by TCRdb to 2020 to 2021). Library construction relied on the immunoSEQ multiplex PCR assay. The table comes from immuneACCESS by way of TCRdb, which keeps in-frame sequences with V and J called. Part of the clones is missing from these tables; in studies checked, under half for an unresolved V gene and the rest for unknown reasons. This sample lists roughly 120,000 clones; around three quarters were detected once. About 4.1% of the sample comes from the top ten. The sequenced material came from peripheral blood. Receptor source: a human donor in a cohort sampled during active or convalescent COVID-19.

The chain carries TRBV7-6 and TRBJ2-7; D possibly corresponds to TRBD1 (6 bases). The length of the CDR3 is 17 residues. The germline V and J ends were trimmed by 4 bases and 5 bases, with 24 bases remaining between them. Germline CDR1 SGHVS, CDR2 FNYEAQ. CDR3 residues: CASSSALTGPAGHEQYF. CDR3 nucleotides: TGTGCCAGCAGCTCAGCCCTTACAGGGCCTGCTGGCCACGAGCAGTACTTC. Filled out from reference TRBV7-6 and TRBJ2-7, the complete variable domain reads GAGVSQSPRYKVTKRGQDVALRCDPISGHVSLYWYRQALGQGPEFLTYFNYEAQQDKSGLPNDRFSAERPEGSISTLTIQRTEQRDSAMYRCASSSALTGPAGHEQYFGPGTRLTVT.

The chain links TRBV11-2 to TRBJ2-3; 10 bases are shared with TRBD2. Germline CDR1 is SGHAT and CDR2 is FQNNGV. CDR3 length: 17 residues. V lost 2 bases to trimming and J lost 3 bases; unmatched junction nucleotides: 8. CDR3 bases: TGTGCCAGCAGCTTATGGCTAGCGGGAGATGTGACAGATACGCAGTATTTT. Translating gives CASSLWLAGDVTDTQYF.

The genes are TRBV5-1 and TRBJ2-7, with 11 bases lining up with TRBD2. This CDR3 region has 17 residues. Unmatched junction bases numbered 14, after V lost 3 bases and J lost 6 bases. Germline V gene data show CDR1 as SGHRS and CDR2 as YFSETQ. Here the CDR3 DNA reads TGCGCCAGCAGCTCGGGTTATAGCGGGAGGGCCCGGGGCGAGCAGTACTTC. This gives the protein CASSSGYSGRARGEQYF.

This clone was counted between two and nine times. This chain links TRBV5-1 with TRBJ2-2; 11 bases map to TRBD2. The CDR3 extends over 16 amino acids. V trimming: 4 bases; J trimming: 0 bases; junction bases outside the gene matches: 2. Germline V gene sequence: CDR1 SGHRS, CDR2 YFSETQ. CDR3 region: CASSQGLAANTGELFF. The CDR3 DNA reads as TGCGCCAGCAGCCAGGGACTAGCGGCGAACACCGGGGAGCTGTTTTTT. The whole variable domain, filled in from reference TRBV5-1 and TRBJ2-2, reads KAGVTQTPRYLIKTRGQQVTLSCSPISGHRSVSWYQQTPGQGLQFLFEYFSETQRNKGNFPGRFSGRQFSNSRSEMNVSTLELGDSALYLCASSQGLAANTGELFFGEGSRLTVL.

The chain joins TRBV7-2 to TRBJ2-7; TRBD2 matches at 10 bases. The CDR3 totals 16 residues. V was clipped by 1 base and J by 0 bases; unmatched bases: 3. Germline V gene lookup returns CDR1 SGHTA and CDR2 FQGNSA. The CDR3 DNA reads TGTGCCAGCAGCTTAGAGGGACTAGCGAGCTCCTACGAGCAGTACTTC. Translating it yields CASSLEGLASSYEQYF.

V is TRBV9 and J is TRBJ2-7; 8 bases fit TRBD1. V lost 3 bases to trimming and J lost 6 bases; unmatched junction nucleotides: 8. The CDR3 has 14 residues. Germline V CDR1 and CDR2: SGDLS, YYNGEE. The CDR3 nucleotides read TGTGCCAGCAGCGCTGGACAGGGCGCCTCCGAGCAGTACTTC. Its translation is CASSAGQGASEQYF.

J is TRBJ1-6 and V is TRBV6-5; D may be TRBD1 (5 bases). The length of the CDR3 is 16 residues. The V end was cut by 0 bases, the J end by 9 bases, with 15 bases between. Germline CDR1 and CDR2: MNHEY and SVGAGI. The CDR3 DNA reads as TGTGCCAGCAGTTACTCGACCGCCAGGGTGAGTTCACCCCTCCACTTT. It translates to CASSYSTARVSSPLHF.

The chain employs TRBV28 and TRBJ1-4; D is perhaps TRBD1 (6 bases). Trimming removed 7 bases from V and 5 bases from J, with 17 bases in between. The CDR3 loop spans 15 amino acids. The germline gives CDR1 MDHEN, CDR2 SYDVKM. CDR3: CASNPQGSGNEKLFF. Here the CDR3 DNA reads TGTGCCAGCAACCCACAGGGTTCGGGAAATGAAAAACTGTTTTTT.

This clone appeared once. The CDR3 DNA reads TGTGCCTGGATAGGGGGGGGCAATGAGCAGTTCTTC. Translating gives CAWIGGGNEQFF. V gene TRBV30 combines with J gene TRBJ2-1; D might be TRBD2 (7 bases). Trimming removed 4 bases at V and 6 bases at J, with 10 bases between. CDR3 length equals 12 residues. Germline CDR1 and CDR2: GTSNPN and SVGIG (reference sequence).

The chain carries TRBV28 and TRBJ1-5, with 9 bases aligning to TRBD1. V shed 6 bases, J shed 4 bases, and the junction held 7 bases outside the gene matches. Germline CDR1 MDHEN, CDR2 SYDVKM. The CDR3 consists of 15 residues. CDR3 protein: CASRKDRGWNQPQHF. CDR3 DNA sequence: TGTGCCAGCAGGAAGGACAGGGGCTGGAATCAGCCCCAGCATTTT.